These 20 T cell receptor beta chains came from one sample sequenced in a study of shared T cell receptors in the human thymus. The repertoire was sequenced with immunoSEQ multiplex PCR; TCRdb's copy has only in-frame clones and lacks some. The sample shows about 660,000 clones, about 89% of them seen only once. This sample also appeared in a second study, on human thymus T cells.

Sequences were obtained from thymocytes. The receptors derive from a boy younger than two with a congenital heart defect.

This clone occurred a few times. This chain links TRBV5-1 with TRBJ1-1; weak D call: TRBD1 (5 bases). Trimming removed 4 bases at V and 2 bases at J, with 9 bases between. The CDR3 contains 13 residues. CDR1 and CDR2 from the germline V gene are SGHRS and YFSETQ. The DNA of the CDR3 is TGCGCCAGCAGCCGAAGGGGTAACACTGAAGCTTTCTTT. This codes for CASSRRGNTEAFF.

The chain carries TRBV27 and TRBJ1-5; D might be TRBD1 (5 bases). The V gene lost 4 bases and the J gene lost 8 bases, with 18 bases spanning the gap. Germline V gives CDR1 MNHEY, CDR2 SMNVEV (reference sequence). The CDR3 has 15 residues. The CDR3 region is CASSYTAGPMEPQHF. CDR3 coding DNA: TGTGCCAGCAGTTACACGGCGGGACCCATGGAGCCCCAGCATTTT.

This clone has only a few counts. The chain joins TRBV4-3 to TRBJ2-3, with D maybe TRBD2 (5 bases). CDR1 LGHNA and CDR2 YSLEER come from the germline V gene. With 1 base removed from V and 4 bases from J, the gap between germline ends came to 9 bases. This CDR3 comprises 14 residues. The CDR3 reads CASSQGREADTQYF. CDR3 nucleotides: TGCGCCAGCAGCCAAGGACGGGAAGCAGATACGCAGTATTTT.

The chain couples TRBV7-2 to TRBJ2-3, with D maybe TRBD2 (6 bases). V was trimmed by 1 base and J by 2 bases, leaving 13 bases between them. The V gene's germline CDR1 is SGHTA and CDR2 FQGNSA. CDR3 length: 16 residues. The DNA of the CDR3 is TGTGCCAGCAGCTTAGTGCTTAGCGGACTCACAGATACGCAGTATTTT. It codes for CASSLVLSGLTDTQYF.

The chain uses TRBV19 and TRBJ1-4; 7 positions match TRBD1. CDR1 is LNHDA, CDR2 SQIVND, per germline (reference sequence). The CDR3 is 18 residues long. Trimming took 2 bases from V and 7 from J; bases not matched to a gene: 16. This CDR3 reads CASSINRGPTGTGEKLFF. The DNA of the CDR3 is TGTGCCAGTAGTATAAACCGGGGACCGACAGGGACGGGTGAAAAACTGTTTTTT.

The rearrangement joins TRBV28 to TRBJ2-7; weak D call: TRBD2 (5 bases). V was shortened by 5 bases and J by 6 bases, with 20 bases between the two germline ends. Germline CDR1 and CDR2: MDHEN and SYDVKM. The CDR3 runs 15 residues. In nucleotides, the CDR3 is TGTGCCAGCAGTCAATCTCGTTCGCGGAGGTGCGAGCAGTACTTC. Protein: CASSQSRSRRCEQYF. The whole variable domain, filled in from reference TRBV28 and TRBJ2-7, reads DVKVTQSSRYLVKRTGEKVFLECVQDMDHENMFWYRQDPGLGLRLIYFSYDVKMKEKGDIPEGYSVSREKKERFSLILESASTNQTSMYLCASSQSRSRRCEQYFGPGTRLTVT.

This chain uses TRBV28 with TRBJ1-2, with D possibly being TRBD1 (5 bases). This CDR3 has 14 residues. Trimming stripped 8 bases from V and 0 bases from J, with 13 bases between. CDR1 MDHEN and CDR2 SYDVKM come from the germline V gene. CDR3 nucleotides: TGTGCCAGCGGCAGGGCTTTGGCTAACTATGGCTACACCTTC. The encoded protein is CASGRALANYGYTF.

The chain has TRBV18 and TRBJ1-2, with D uncertain. The V end lost 3 bases, the J end lost 6 bases, and 11 bases lay between the germline ends. The CDR3 is 13 amino acids. Germline CDR1 and CDR2: KGHSH and LQKENI. The CDR3 DNA reads TGTGCCAGCTCACCGGGAGTTAAGGATGGCTACACCTTC. Translating gives CASSPGVKDGYTF. The full variable domain, with the rest looked up from reference TRBV18 and TRBJ1-2, is NAGVMQNPRHLVRRRGQEARLRCSPMKGHSHVYWYRQLPEEGLKFMVYLQKENIIDESGMPKERFSAEFPKEGPSILRIQQVVRGDSAAYFCASSPGVKDGYTFGSGTRLTVV.

The CDR3 DNA reads as TGTGCCAGCAGCCAAGACAGGGGGAAGGGGGGGGGCTACACCTTC. Protein: CASSQDRGKGGGYTF. This chain links TRBV7-2 with TRBJ1-2; 9 bases map to TRBD1. The J segment lost 8 bases and the V segment lost 5 bases, leaving 12 bases of the junction unmatched. CDR1 is SGHTA, CDR2 FQGNSA, per germline. The CDR3 covers 15 residues.

The chain employs TRBV19 and TRBJ2-3, with D unclear. This CDR3 contains 17 residues. The V end lost 4 bases, the J end lost 0 bases, and 17 bases lay between the germline ends. Germline V gene sequence: CDR1 LNHDA, CDR2 SQIVND (reference sequence). In DNA, the CDR3 is TGTGCCAGTAGTAGGCATCAGTGCCGGCGGAGCACAGATACGCAGTATTTT. This sequence encodes CASSRHQCRRSTDTQYF.

The chain is built from TRBV5-4 and TRBJ2-1, with a tentative D call TRBD2 (5 bases). The germline gives CDR1 SGHNT, CDR2 YYREEE (reference sequence). Trimming shortened V by 3 bases and J by 0 bases, and 10 bases separated the two germline ends. The CDR3 runs to 15 residues. The CDR3 spells CASSSWGDSYNEQFF. The CDR3 DNA reads TGTGCCAGCAGCTCCTGGGGAGACTCCTACAATGAGCAGTTCTTC.

The chain couples TRBV28 to TRBJ2-3; 11 bases are shared with TRBD1. The trim removed 6 bases at V and 4 bases at J, leaving 6 bases unmatched. The CDR3 is made up of 15 amino acids. Germline V CDR1 and CDR2: MDHEN, SYDVKM. As DNA, the CDR3 is TGTGCCAGCAGGAAAATGGGACAGGGGGCAGATACGCAGTATTTT. This translates into CASRKMGQGADTQYF.

DNA for the CDR3: TGTGCCAGTAGATCTCACAGGGTGCAGACCCAGTACTTC. Translating it yields CASRSHRVQTQYF. The genes are TRBV19 and TRBJ2-5; D possibly corresponds to TRBD1 (6 bases). The V gene lost 6 bases and the J gene lost 6 bases, with 14 bases spanning the gap. Germline V gene data show CDR1 as LNHDA and CDR2 as SQIVND (reference sequence). The CDR3 sequence is 13 residues long.

This clone appeared a few times. The V call is TRBV19, the J call TRBJ2-1; the match to TRBD1 covers 9 bases. Germline CDR1 reads LNHDA; CDR2 reads SQIVND (reference sequence). This CDR3 comprises 15 residues. The J segment lost 7 bases and the V segment lost 3 bases, leaving 7 bases of the junction unmatched. This CDR3 reads CASSMPRQGGNEQFF. The DNA for the CDR3 is TGTGCCAGTAGTATGCCCCGACAGGGGGGGAATGAGCAGTTCTTC.

With respect to this clone: The germline gene is not matched at one end of the junction; a read error may be the cause. Other DNA sequences in this specimen translate into the identical CDR3. V is TRBV2 and J is TRBJ1-6, with 9 nucleotides matching TRBD1. Germline CDR1 SNHLY, CDR2 FYNNEI. This CDR3 contains 15 residues. CDR3 in amino acids: CASSWDRDDNSPLHF. The CDR3, as DNA: TGTGCCAGCAGTTGGGACAGGGATGATAATTCCCCCCTCCACTTT.

This chain uses TRBV15 with TRBJ2-7; D gene unclear. CDR3 length: 15 residues. Germline lookup yields CDR1 LNHNV and CDR2 YYDKDF (reference sequence). The ends were cut back, 1 base at V and 2 bases at J, with 12 bases in the middle. The CDR3 protein is CATSRGLQTPYEQYF. The CDR3, as DNA: TGTGCCACCAGCAGAGGCCTACAGACCCCCTACGAGCAGTACTTC.

CDR3 in DNA: TGTGCCAGCAGTGAAACCTCTGGGGGGACCCTAGAAGAGACCCAGTACTTC. Amino acids: CASSETSGGTLEETQYF. J is TRBJ2-5 and V is TRBV2; TRBD2 is a possible D gene (6 bases). The CDR3 extends over 17 amino acids. Germline lookup yields CDR1 SNHLY and CDR2 FYNNEI. V was clipped by 2 bases and J by 3 bases, with 19 bases between them.

The CDR3 region is CASSVPPAGGFEYF. The CDR3 coding sequence is TGTGCCAGCAGCGTTCCCCCCGCGGGAGGGTTCGAGTATTTT. The rearrangement joins TRBV9 to TRBJ2-3, with TRBD2 matching 9 bases. The CDR3 loop spans 14 amino acids. Trimming removed 2 bases from V and 13 bases from J; junction bases left unmatched: 11. The V gene's germline CDR1 is SGDLS and CDR2 YYNGEE.

The rearrangement uses TRBV2 and TRBJ2-7; TRBD2 might be the D (6 bases). The V end was cut by 2 bases, the J end by 4 bases, with 12 bases between. In germline, CDR1 is SNHLY, CDR2 FYNNEI. The CDR3 has 14 amino acids. The CDR3 DNA reads as TGTGCCAGCAGTGAAAGGCGGGACGCTTACGAGCAGTACTTC. Amino acid sequence: CASSERRDAYEQYF.

This clone showed up just a few times. This chain uses TRBV5-4 with TRBJ2-1; D gene uncertain. The CDR3 runs 16 residues. Per germline, CDR1 SGHNT and CDR2 YYREEE (reference sequence). Trimming took 4 bases from V and 2 from J, leaving 16 bases between them. The CDR3 sequence: CASSPPKHSPYNEQFF. The CDR3 coding sequence is TGTGCCAGCAGCCCACCCAAGCACAGCCCCTACAATGAGCAGTTCTTC.